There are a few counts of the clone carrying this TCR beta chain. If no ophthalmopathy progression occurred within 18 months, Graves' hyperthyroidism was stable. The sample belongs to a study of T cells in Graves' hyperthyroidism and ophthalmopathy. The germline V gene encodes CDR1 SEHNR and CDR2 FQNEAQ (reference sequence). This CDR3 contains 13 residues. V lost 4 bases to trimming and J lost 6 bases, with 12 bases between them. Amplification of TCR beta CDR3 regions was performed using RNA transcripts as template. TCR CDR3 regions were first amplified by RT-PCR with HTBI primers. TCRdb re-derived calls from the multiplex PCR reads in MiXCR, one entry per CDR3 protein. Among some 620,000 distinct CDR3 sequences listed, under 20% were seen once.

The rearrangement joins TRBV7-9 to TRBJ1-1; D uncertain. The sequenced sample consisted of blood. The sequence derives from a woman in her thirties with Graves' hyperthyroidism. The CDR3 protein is CASSSSFGAEAFF. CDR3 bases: TGTGCCAGCAGCTCTTCGTTTGGCGCTGAAGCTTTCTTT.